These 30 T cell receptor beta chains came from one sample sequenced in a study of blood T cells in healthy people across ages. Together with a sample-barcoded 5' primer, a J-beta primer mix was included in a second PCR lasting roughly 6 to 12 cycles. TCRdb used MiXCR to reprocess the 5' RACE reads, holding one entry per CDR3 protein. The sample carries around 1.5 million distinct CDR3 sequences, around two fifths recorded once. What was sequenced was blood. The receptors stem from a woman aged 18-29 years in good health.

This chain links TRBV5-1 with TRBJ2-7; D might be TRBD2 (5 bases). Deletions cut 1 base from V and 5 bases from J, with 13 bases between. The germline V gene encodes CDR1 SGHRS and CDR2 YFSETQ. The CDR3 runs 14 residues. DNA of the CDR3: TGCGCCAGCAGCTTGAATTGGGCCGGGGACGAGCAGTACTTC. Amino acids: CASSLNWAGDEQYF. Combining the CDR3 with reference TRBV5-1 and TRBJ2-7 gives the whole variable domain KAGVTQTPRYLIKTRGQQVTLSCSPISGHRSVSWYQQTPGQGLQFLFEYFSETQRNKGNFPGRFSGRQFSNSRSEMNVSTLELGDSALYLCASSLNWAGDEQYFGPGTRLTVT.

The rearrangement links TRBV27 to TRBJ1-4; D may be TRBD1 (6 bases). The germline V gene has CDR1 MNHEY and CDR2 SMNVEV (reference sequence). Trimming removed 5 bases from V and 7 bases from J, with 17 bases in between. The CDR3 contains 15 residues. The CDR3 DNA follows: TGTGCCAGCAGTCCAACGGACAGAATTGGTGAAAAACTGTTTTTT. Protein sequence: CASSPTDRIGEKLFF.

This clonotype turned up a few times. The chain uses TRBV7-9 and TRBJ1-1; TRBD1 might be the D (5 bases). The V end lost 3 bases, the J end lost 7 bases, and 12 bases lay between the germline ends. The CDR3 totals 13 residues. Germline V gives CDR1 SEHNR, CDR2 FQNEAQ (reference sequence). The CDR3 bases are TGTGCCAGCAGCTTTGGGGGGATCGGTGAAGCTTTCTTT. This sequence encodes CASSFGGIGEAFF.

This clonotype was seen a handful of times. The chain recombines TRBV7-6 with TRBJ2-3; D is tentatively TRBD1 or TRBD2 (5 bases each). There are 12 residues in the CDR3. Per germline, CDR1 SGHVS and CDR2 FNYEAQ. V was pared by 4 bases and J by 6 bases, with 8 bases between. Written as DNA, the CDR3 is TGTGCCAGCAGCTCTCGGGACGATACGCAGTATTTT. Translating it yields CASSSRDDTQYF.

This clonotype was observed a handful of times. The rearrangement joins TRBV6-2 or TRBV6-3 to TRBJ1-2; unclear D gene. Germline-derived CDR1 and CDR2 are MNHEY and SVGEGT. V dropped 3 bases and J dropped 6 bases, with 11 bases sitting between them. The CDR3 length is 13 residues. DNA of the CDR3: TGTGCCAGCAGTTATGTATGGTCCAATGGCTACACCTTC. It specifies CASSYVWSNGYTF.

This clonotype was seen a handful of times. This rearrangement joins TRBV6-1 to TRBJ2-5; D gene unclear. V was clipped by 4 bases and J by 5 bases, with 17 bases between them. This CDR3 has 15 amino acids. Germline V CDR1 and CDR2: MNHNS, SASEGT. The DNA of the CDR3 is TGTGCCAGCAGTGGTGTTCCCGCTCCCGGGGAGACCCAGTACTTC. It translates to CASSGVPAPGETQYF.

This clonotype occurred a few times. J is TRBJ2-2 and V is TRBV5-1, with 7 bases matching TRBD1. The V and J ends lost 3 bases and 6 bases, in that order; junction bases with no gene match: 2. The CDR3 has 13 amino acids. Germline V gives CDR1 SGHRS, CDR2 YFSETQ. CDR3: CASSSGQSGELFF. CDR3 sequence (DNA): TGCGCCAGCAGCTCGGGACAGTCCGGGGAGCTGTTTTTT.

This clonotype was observed a few times. This chain connects TRBV7-2 to TRBJ2-7; no clear D gene. V was trimmed by 2 bases and J by 2 bases, leaving 16 bases between them. This CDR3 comprises 16 residues. Germline loops: CDR1 SGHTA, CDR2 FQGNSA. CDR3 amino acids: CASSLFPVEATYEQYF. In DNA form, the CDR3 reads TGTGCCAGCAGCTTATTCCCAGTGGAAGCCACCTACGAGCAGTACTTC.

This clonotype was recorded many times. This chain connects TRBV9 to TRBJ2-1; 7 bases map to TRBD2. CDR3 length: 14 amino acids. The trim removed 5 bases at V and 3 bases at J, leaving 5 bases unmatched. Germline values: CDR1 SGDLS, CDR2 YYNGEE. The CDR3 reads CASSVGGGYNEQFF. CDR3 DNA: TGTGCCAGCAGTGTTGGCGGGGGCTACAATGAGCAGTTCTTC.

The V and J genes are TRBV14 and TRBJ2-7; D is possibly TRBD2 (5 bases). The length of the CDR3 is 17 residues. Germline V CDR1 and CDR2: SGHDN, FVKESK. V was cut by 0 bases and J by 7 bases, with 22 bases left in between. For the CDR3, the DNA is TGTGCCAGCAGCCAAGATCTTCGAGAGGGCCCCTACAATGAGCAGTACTTC. This sequence encodes CASSQDLREGPYNEQYF.

This clonotype was counted once. This chain uses TRBV5-1 with TRBJ1-1, with no clear D. CDR1 is SGHRS and CDR2 is YFSETQ in the germline V gene. V was shortened by 4 bases and J by 3 bases, with 16 bases between the two germline ends. The length of the CDR3 is 15 residues. In DNA, the CDR3 is TGCGCCAGCAGCCTCTATGGCAGGATGGACACTGAAGCTTTCTTT. Its translation is CASSLYGRMDTEAFF.

On this clonotype: One junction end does not reproduce the germline sequence, and a read error may be involved. The chain uses TRBV20-1 and TRBJ1-5, with D perhaps TRBD1 (5 bases). The CDR3 covers 14 residues. Germline loops: CDR1 DFQATT, CDR2 SNEGSKA (reference sequence). The CDR3 protein is CGARDGGSNQPQHF. CDR3 bases: TGCGGTGCTAGAGATGGGGGATCTAATCAGCCCCAGCATTTT.

The V and J genes are TRBV4-1 and TRBJ2-1; a weak D match, TRBD2 (6 bases). The J call could be wrong; TRBJ2-7 is a better fit for the DNA end. From germline, CDR1 is MGHRA and CDR2 YSYEKL. The CDR3 loop spans 15 amino acids. CDR3 loop: CASSQSIAVYNEQYF. The CDR3 bases are TGCGCCAGCAGCCAGTCCATAGCGGTATACAATGAGCAGTACTTC.

The chain joins TRBV6-5 to TRBJ2-5, with a tentative D call TRBD1 (5 bases). The CDR3 loop spans 11 amino acids. V dropped 5 bases and J dropped 6 bases, with 7 bases sitting between them. CDR1 and CDR2 from the germline V gene are MNHEY and SVGAGI. CDR3 DNA sequence: TGTGCCAGCAGTCGACAGAAGACCCAGTACTTC. Protein: CASSRQKTQYF.

The V gene is TRBV18, the J gene TRBJ2-7; D is perhaps TRBD1 or TRBD2 (6 bases each). Trimming removed 3 bases from V and 2 bases from J, with 11 bases in between. Germline CDR1 is KGHSH and CDR2 is LQKENI. CDR3 length: 14 residues. The DNA of the CDR3 is TGTGCCAGCTCACCTTTGGAGGGGGCCTACGAGCAGTACTTC. It is translated as CASSPLEGAYEQYF. The full variable domain, completed using reference TRBV18 and TRBJ2-7, is NAGVMQNPRHLVRRRGQEARLRCSPMKGHSHVYWYRQLPEEGLKFMVYLQKENIIDESGMPKERFSAEFPKEGPSILRIQQVVRGDSAAYFCASSPLEGAYEQYFGPGTRLTVT.

The V gene is TRBV20-1, the J gene TRBJ2-1; D gene uncertain. The CDR3 totals 12 residues. The ends were cut back, 6 bases at V and 10 bases at J, with 16 bases in the middle. Germline V CDR1 and CDR2: DFQATT, SNEGSKA (reference sequence). The CDR3 region is CSALAPLGEQFF. The CDR3 DNA reads as TGCAGTGCCCTGGCTCCTCTGGGGGAGCAGTTCTTC.

The chain joins TRBV7-2 to TRBJ2-1; D may match TRBD1 or TRBD2 (5 bases each). Trimming left V 1 base short and J 4 bases short, with 11 bases between. The germline gives CDR1 SGHTA, CDR2 FQGNSA. This CDR3 is built from 15 residues. CDR3 loop: CASSLGGTNYNEQFF. CDR3 nucleotide sequence: TGTGCCAGCAGCTTAGGTGGGACGAATTACAATGAGCAGTTCTTC.

V is TRBV5-1 and J is TRBJ2-7, with TRBD1 matching over 7 bases. V trimming: 4 bases; J trimming: 7 bases; junction bases outside the gene matches: 14. CDR3 length equals 15 residues. Germline CDR1 is SGHRS and CDR2 is YFSETQ. The CDR3 DNA follows: TGCGCCAGCAGCCAAGGGGACAGTTTTTACAATGAGCAGTACTTC. Its protein product is CASSQGDSFYNEQYF.

The genes are TRBV6-1 and TRBJ1-3; TRBD1 might be the D (5 bases). Trimming left V 8 bases short and J 2 bases short, with 25 bases between. The CDR3 loop spans 18 amino acids. CDR1 is MNHNS, CDR2 SASEGT, per germline. The CDR3 bases are TGTGCCAGCGCCGCTGCAGGGTTAATAAGAAGAACTGGAAACACCATATATTTT. It encodes CASAAAGLIRRTGNTIYF.

With regard to this clonotype: An end of the junction differs from the germline gene, which may be a read error. The V and J genes are TRBV20-1 and TRBJ2-7, with no clear D. The germline gives CDR1 DFQATT, CDR2 SNEGSKA (reference sequence). The CDR3 covers 13 residues. CDR3: CGARLDDGYEQYF. The DNA for the CDR3 is TGCGGTGCTAGACTTGATGACGGTTACGAGCAGTACTTC.

V and J are TRBV5-6 and TRBJ2-1; 10 nucleotides align to TRBD2. Germline V gene data show CDR1 as SGHDT and CDR2 as YYEEEE. The V and J ends lost 0 bases and 14 bases, in that order; junction bases with no gene match: 8. This CDR3 comprises 14 residues. DNA of the CDR3: TGTGCCAGCAGCTTGGAGACTAGCGGGTGCCGAGAGTTCTTC. Residues: CASSLETSGCREFF.

This clonotype was seen only a few times. The CDR3 reads CASSVAGIGNQPQHF. As DNA, the CDR3 is TGTGCCAGCAGCGTAGCGGGGATAGGCAATCAGCCCCAGCATTTT. This chain uses TRBV6-5 with TRBJ1-5; no reliable D call. This CDR3 comprises 15 residues. The V gene lost 6 bases and the J gene lost 2 bases, with 14 bases spanning the gap. Germline V gene sequence: CDR1 MNHEY, CDR2 SVGAGI.

This chain links TRBV7-8 with TRBJ1-1; maybe TRBD1 (5 bases). Germline CDR1 reads SGHVS; CDR2 reads FQNEAQ. V lost 5 bases and J 11 bases, leaving 18 bases between the germline ends. The CDR3 consists of 13 residues. The CDR3 nucleotides are TGTGCCAGCAGCCTTGGACGTCCAGGGTCGGCTTTCTTT. As protein: CASSLGRPGSAFF.

Here the CDR3 reads CASSPSRGLYNEQFF. CDR3 sequence (DNA): TGTGCCAGTAGCCCGAGCCGGGGGCTCTACAATGAGCAGTTCTTC. The chain couples TRBV19 to TRBJ2-1; D might be TRBD1 or TRBD2, each matching 6 bases. CDR1 LNHDA and CDR2 SQIVND come from the germline V gene (reference sequence). Trimming shortened V by 6 bases and J by 3 bases, and 15 bases separated the two germline ends. This CDR3 comprises 15 residues.

This clonotype was found many times. The chain employs TRBV25-1 and TRBJ1-2; D is ambiguous. This CDR3 has 12 residues. The V gene's germline CDR1 is MGHDK and CDR2 SYGVNS. Trimming pared 2 bases from V and 5 bases from J, leaving 6 bases between. The chain's CDR3 is CASSEGSYGYTF. CDR3 sequence (DNA): TGTGCCAGCAGTGAAGGGTCATATGGCTACACCTTC.

The chain is built from TRBV6-1 and TRBJ2-3; 8 bases agree with TRBD1. The CDR3 loop spans 14 amino acids. CDR1 and CDR2 (germline): MNHNS, SASEGT. Trimming removed 6 bases from V and 2 bases from J; junction bases left unmatched: 4. CDR3 amino acids: CASREQGATDTQYF. The DNA for the CDR3 is TGTGCCAGCAGGGAGCAGGGGGCCACAGATACGCAGTATTTT.

This rearrangement joins TRBV2 to TRBJ1-2; tentatively, D is TRBD1 (6 bases). CDR3 length: 15 residues. Trimming left V 3 bases short and J 13 bases short, with 24 bases between. Germline CDR1 reads SNHLY; CDR2 reads FYNNEI. The CDR3 coding sequence is TGTGCCAGCAGTGAGGGATGGGGACACCTCAAGAGTGGCACCTTC. Residues: CASSEGWGHLKSGTF.

The chain couples TRBV12-3 or TRBV12-4 to TRBJ2-3, with 7 bases matching TRBD2. Trimming at V came to 5 bases and at J to 8 bases, leaving 19 bases not matched to a gene. This CDR3 is 17 amino acids long. The CDR3: CASSLLLACEGYGTQYF. DNA of the CDR3: TGTGCCAGCAGTCTCTTACTAGCGTGCGAAGGGTACGGTACGCAGTATTTT.

The chain carries TRBV6-2 or TRBV6-3 and TRBJ1-1; a weak D match, TRBD1 (5 bases). V gave up 7 bases and J gave up 10 bases, with 13 bases separating them. The CDR3 is made up of 11 amino acids. CDR1 MNHEY and CDR2 SVGEGT come from the germline V gene. The DNA for the CDR3 is TGTGCCAGCACTGACAGAGGACGAGCTTTCTTT. Protein product: CASTDRGRAFF.

The V call is TRBV7-9, the J call TRBJ1-1; D is unresolved. The CDR3 is made up of 12 amino acids. V lost 7 bases, J lost 2 bases, and 8 bases lay in between. Germline V gives CDR1 SEHNR, CDR2 FQNEAQ (reference sequence). DNA for the CDR3: TGTGCCAGCACCCCCAAAAACACTGAAGCTTTCTTT. The encoded protein is CASTPKNTEAFF. The variable domain in full, with the rest retrieved from reference TRBV7-9 and TRBJ1-1, is DTGVSQNPRHKITKRGQNVTFRCDPISEHNRLYWYRQTLGQGPEFLTYFQNEAQLEKSRLLSDRFSAERPKGSFSTLEIQRTEQGDSAMYLCASTPKNTEAFFGQGTRLTVV.